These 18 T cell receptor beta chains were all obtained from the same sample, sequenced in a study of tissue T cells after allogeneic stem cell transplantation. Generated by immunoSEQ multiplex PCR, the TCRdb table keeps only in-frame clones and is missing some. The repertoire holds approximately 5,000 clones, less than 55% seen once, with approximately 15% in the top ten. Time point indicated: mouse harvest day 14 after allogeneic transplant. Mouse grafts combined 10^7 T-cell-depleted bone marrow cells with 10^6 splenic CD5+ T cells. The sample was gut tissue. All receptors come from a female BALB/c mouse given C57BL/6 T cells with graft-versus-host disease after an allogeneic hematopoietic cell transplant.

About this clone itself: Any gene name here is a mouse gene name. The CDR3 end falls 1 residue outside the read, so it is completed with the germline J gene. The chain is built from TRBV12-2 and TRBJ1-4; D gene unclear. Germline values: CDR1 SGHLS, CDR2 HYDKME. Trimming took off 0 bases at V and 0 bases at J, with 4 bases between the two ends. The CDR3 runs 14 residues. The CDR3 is CASSLEFSNERLFF. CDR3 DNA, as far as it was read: TGTGCCAGCTCTCTCGAGTTTTCCAACGAAAGATTATTT.

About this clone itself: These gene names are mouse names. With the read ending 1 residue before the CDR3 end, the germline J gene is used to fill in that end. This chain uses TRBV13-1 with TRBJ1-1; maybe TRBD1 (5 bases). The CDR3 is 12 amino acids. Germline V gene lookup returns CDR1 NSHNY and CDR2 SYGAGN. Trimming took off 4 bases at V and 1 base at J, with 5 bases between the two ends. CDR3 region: CASSQGNTEVFF. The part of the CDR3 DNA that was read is TGTGCCAGCAGTCAGGGGAACACAGAAGTCTTC.

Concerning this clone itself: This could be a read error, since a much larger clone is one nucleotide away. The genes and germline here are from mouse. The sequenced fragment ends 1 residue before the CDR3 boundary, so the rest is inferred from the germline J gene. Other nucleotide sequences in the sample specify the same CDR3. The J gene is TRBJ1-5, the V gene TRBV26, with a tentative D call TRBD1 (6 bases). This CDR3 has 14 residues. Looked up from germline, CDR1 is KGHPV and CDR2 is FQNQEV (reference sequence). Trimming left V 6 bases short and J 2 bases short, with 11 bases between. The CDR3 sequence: CASSLWTDNQAPLF. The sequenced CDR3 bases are TGTGCCAGCAGCCTATGGACAGACAACCAGGCTCCGCTT.

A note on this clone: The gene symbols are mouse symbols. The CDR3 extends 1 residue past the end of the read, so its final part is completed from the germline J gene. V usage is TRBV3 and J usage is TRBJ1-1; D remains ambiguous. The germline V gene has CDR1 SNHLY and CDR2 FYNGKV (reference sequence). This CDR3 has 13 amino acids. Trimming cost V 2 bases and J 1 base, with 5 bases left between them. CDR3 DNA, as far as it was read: TGTGCCAGCAGCTTAAGGGTAAACACAGAAGTCTTC. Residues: CASSLRVNTEVF. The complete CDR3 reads CASSLRVNTEVFF.

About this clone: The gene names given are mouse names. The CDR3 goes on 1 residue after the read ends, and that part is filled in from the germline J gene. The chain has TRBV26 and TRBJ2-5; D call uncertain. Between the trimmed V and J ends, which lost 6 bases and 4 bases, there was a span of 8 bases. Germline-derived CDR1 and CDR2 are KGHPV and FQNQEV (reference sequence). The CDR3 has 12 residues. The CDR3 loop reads CASSPTKDTQYF. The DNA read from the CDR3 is TGTGCCAGCAGCCCGACAAAAGACACCCAGTAC. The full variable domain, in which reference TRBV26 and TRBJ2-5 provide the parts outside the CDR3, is NSKVIQTPRYLVKGQGQKAKMRCIPEKGHPVVFWYQQNKNNEFKFLINFQNQEVLQQIDMTEKRFSAECPSNSPCSLEIQSSEAGDSALYLCASSPTKDTQYFGPGTRLLVL.

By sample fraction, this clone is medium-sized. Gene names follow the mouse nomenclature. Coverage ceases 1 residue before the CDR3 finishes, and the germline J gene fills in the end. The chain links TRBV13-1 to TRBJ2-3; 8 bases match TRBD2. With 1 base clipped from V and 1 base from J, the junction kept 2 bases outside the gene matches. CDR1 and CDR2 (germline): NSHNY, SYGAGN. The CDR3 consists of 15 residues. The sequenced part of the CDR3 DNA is TGTGCCAGCAGTGATCTGACTGGGGGTGCAGAAACGCTGTAT. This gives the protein CASSDLTGGAETLY. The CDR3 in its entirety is CASSDLTGGAETLYF.

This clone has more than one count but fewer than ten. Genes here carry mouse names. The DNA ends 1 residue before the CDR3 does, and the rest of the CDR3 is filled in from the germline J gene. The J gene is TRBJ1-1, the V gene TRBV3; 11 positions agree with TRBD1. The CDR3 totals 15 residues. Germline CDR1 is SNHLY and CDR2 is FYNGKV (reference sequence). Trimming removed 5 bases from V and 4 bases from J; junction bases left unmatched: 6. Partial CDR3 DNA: TGTGCCAGCAGCGCCGGACAGGGGGCAGGCACAGAAGTCTTC. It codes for CASSAGQGAGTEVF. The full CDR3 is CASSAGQGAGTEVFF.

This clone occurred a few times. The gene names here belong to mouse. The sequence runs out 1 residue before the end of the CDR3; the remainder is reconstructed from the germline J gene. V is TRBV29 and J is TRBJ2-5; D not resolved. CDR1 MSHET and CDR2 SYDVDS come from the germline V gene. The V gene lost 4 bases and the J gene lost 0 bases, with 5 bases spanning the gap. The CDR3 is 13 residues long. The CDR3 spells CASSSSNQDTQYF. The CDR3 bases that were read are TGTGCTAGCAGTTCCAGTAACCAAGACACCCAGTAC.

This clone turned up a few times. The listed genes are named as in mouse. The DNA read from the CDR3 is TGTGCCAGCTCGGGGGACTGGGGGAGTGCAGAAACGCTGTAT. Translation gives CASSGDWGSAETLY. The full CDR3 protein is CASSGDWGSAETLYF. The chain has TRBV12-2 and TRBJ2-3; TRBD2 matches 11 bases. From the germline J gene comes the end of the CDR3, since the read stops 1 residue before it. Germline V gene data show CDR1 as SGHLS and CDR2 as HYDKME. Losses at the gene ends were 4 bases for V and 0 bases for J; bases not matched to a gene: 2. This CDR3 spans 15 amino acids.

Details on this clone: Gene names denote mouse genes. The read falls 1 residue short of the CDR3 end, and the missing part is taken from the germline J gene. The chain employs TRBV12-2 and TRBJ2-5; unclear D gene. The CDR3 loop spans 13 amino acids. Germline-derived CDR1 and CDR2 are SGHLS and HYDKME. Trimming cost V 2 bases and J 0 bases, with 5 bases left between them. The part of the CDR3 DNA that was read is TGTGCCAGCTCTCGGCGGAACCAAGACACCCAGTAC. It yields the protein CASSRRNQDTQY. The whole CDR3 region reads CASSRRNQDTQYF.

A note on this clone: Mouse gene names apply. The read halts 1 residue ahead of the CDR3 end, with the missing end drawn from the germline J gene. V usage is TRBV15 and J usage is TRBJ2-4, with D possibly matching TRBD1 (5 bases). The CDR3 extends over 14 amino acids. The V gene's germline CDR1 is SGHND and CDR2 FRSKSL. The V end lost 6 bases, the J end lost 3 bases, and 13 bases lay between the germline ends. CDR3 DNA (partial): TGTGCCAGCAGCCTCTCAGGGCCCCAAAACACCTTGTAC. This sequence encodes CASSLSGPQNTLY. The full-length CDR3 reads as CASSLSGPQNTLYF.

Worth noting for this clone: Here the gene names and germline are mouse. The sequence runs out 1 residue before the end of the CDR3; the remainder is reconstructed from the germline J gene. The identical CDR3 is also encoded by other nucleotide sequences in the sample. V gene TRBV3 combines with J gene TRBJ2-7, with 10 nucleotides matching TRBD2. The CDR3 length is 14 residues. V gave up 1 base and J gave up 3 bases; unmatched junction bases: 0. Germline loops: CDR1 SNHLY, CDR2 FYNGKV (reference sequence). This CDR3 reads CASSLGTGGYEQYF. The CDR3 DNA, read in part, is TGTGCCAGCAGCTTAGGGACTGGGGGCTATGAACAGTAC.

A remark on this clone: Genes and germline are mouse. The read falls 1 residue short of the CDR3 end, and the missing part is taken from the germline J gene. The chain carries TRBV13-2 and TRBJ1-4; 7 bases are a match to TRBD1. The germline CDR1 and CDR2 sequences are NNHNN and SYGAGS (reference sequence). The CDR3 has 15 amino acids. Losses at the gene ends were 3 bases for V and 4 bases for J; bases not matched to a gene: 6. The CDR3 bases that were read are TGTGCCAGCGGTGTCCGGACAGGAGGCAACGAAAGATTATTT. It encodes CASGVRTGGNERLF. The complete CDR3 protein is CASGVRTGGNERLFF.

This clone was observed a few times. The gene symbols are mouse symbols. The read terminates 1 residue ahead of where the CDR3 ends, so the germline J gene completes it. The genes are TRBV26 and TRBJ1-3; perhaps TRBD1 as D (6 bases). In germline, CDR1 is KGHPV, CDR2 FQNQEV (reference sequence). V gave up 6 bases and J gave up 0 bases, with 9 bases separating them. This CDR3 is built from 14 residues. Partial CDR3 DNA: TGTGCCAGCAGCCGGGACATTTCTGGAAATACGCTCTAT. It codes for CASSRDISGNTLY. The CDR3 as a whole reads CASSRDISGNTLYF.

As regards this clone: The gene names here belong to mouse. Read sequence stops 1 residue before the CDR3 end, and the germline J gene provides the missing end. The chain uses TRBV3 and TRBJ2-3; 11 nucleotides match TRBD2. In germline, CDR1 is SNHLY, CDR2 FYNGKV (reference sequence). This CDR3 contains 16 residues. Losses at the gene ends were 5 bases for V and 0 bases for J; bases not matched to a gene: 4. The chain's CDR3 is CASSPGLGGSAETLYF. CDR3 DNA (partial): TGTGCCAGCAGCCCAGGACTGGGGGGTAGTGCAGAAACGCTGTAT. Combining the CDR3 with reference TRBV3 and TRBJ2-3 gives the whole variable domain GPKVLQIPSHQIIDMGQMVTLNCDPVSNHLYFYWYKQILGQQMEFLVNFYNGKVMEKSKLFKDQFSVERPDGSYFTLKIQPTALEDSAVYFCASSPGLGGSAETLYFGSGTRLTVL.

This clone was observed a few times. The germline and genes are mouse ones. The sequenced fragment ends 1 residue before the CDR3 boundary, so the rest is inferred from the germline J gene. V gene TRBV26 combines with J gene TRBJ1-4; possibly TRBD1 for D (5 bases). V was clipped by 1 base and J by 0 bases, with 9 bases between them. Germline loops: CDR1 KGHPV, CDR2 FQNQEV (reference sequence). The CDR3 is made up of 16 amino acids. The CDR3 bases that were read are TGTGCCAGCAGTCTGTTGGGGGGGATTTCCAACGAAAGATTATTT. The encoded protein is CASSLLGGISNERLF. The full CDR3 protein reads CASSLLGGISNERLFF.

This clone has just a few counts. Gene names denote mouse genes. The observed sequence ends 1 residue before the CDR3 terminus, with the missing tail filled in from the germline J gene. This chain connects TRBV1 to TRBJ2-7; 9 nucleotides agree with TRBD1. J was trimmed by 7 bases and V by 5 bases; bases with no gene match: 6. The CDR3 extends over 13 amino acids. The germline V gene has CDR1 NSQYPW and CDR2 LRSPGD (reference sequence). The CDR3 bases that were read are TGCACCTGCAGTCCATACAGGGGGCTGGAACAGTAC. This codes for CTCSPYRGLEQY. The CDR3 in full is CTCSPYRGLEQYF.

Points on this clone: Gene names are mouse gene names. This CDR3 is CASSQDRGRDTQYF. The sequenced CDR3 bases are TGTGCCAGCAGCCAAGACAGGGGGCGTGACACCCAGTAC. The chain recombines TRBV5 with TRBJ2-5; TRBD1 matches 8 bases. The read terminates 1 residue before the CDR3 end, so the remaining end is supplied by the germline J gene. Germline loops: CDR1 LGHNA, CDR2 YNLKQL (reference sequence). Losses at the gene ends were 0 bases for V and 6 bases for J; bases not matched to a gene: 2. CDR3 length equals 14 residues.